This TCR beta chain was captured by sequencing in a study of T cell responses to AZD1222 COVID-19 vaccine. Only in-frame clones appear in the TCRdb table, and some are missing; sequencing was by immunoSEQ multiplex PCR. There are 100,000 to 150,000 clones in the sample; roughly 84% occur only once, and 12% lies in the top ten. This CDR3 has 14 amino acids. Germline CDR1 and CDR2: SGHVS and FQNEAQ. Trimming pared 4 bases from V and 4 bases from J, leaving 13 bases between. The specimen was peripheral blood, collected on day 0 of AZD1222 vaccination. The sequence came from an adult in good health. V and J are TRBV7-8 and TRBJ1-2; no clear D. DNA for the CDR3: TGTGCCAGCAGCTCGCAATCCGCGTTCTATGGCTACACCTTC. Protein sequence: CASSSQSAFYGYTF.